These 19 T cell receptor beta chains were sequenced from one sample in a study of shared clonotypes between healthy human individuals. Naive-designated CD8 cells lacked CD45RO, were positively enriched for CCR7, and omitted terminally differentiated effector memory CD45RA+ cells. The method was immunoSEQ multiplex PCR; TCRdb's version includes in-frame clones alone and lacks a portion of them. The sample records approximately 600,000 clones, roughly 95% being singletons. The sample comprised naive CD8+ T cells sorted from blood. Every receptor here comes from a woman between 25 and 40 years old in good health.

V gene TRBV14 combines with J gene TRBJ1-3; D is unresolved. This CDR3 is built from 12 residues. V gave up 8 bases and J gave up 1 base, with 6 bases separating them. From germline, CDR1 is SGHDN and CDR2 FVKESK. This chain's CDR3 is CASGHSGNTIYF. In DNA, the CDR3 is TGTGCCAGCGGGCATTCTGGAAACACCATATATTTT. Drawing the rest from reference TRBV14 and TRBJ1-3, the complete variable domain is EAGVTQFPSHSVIEKGQTVTLRCDPISGHDNLYWYRRVMGKEIKFLLHFVKESKQDESGMPNNRFLAERTGGTYSTLKVQPAELEDSGVYFCASGHSGNTIYFGEGSWLTVV.

This CDR3 reads CASSPGLAGGLETQYF. DNA of the CDR3: TGTGCCAGCAGTCCGGGACTAGCGGGAGGATTGGAGACCCAGTACTTC. The rearrangement uses TRBV27 and TRBJ2-5, with 15 positions matching TRBD2. CDR3 length: 16 residues. Germline trimming cut 5 bases from V and 5 bases from J; bases unmatched to any gene: 6. CDR1 and CDR2 from the germline V gene are MNHEY and SMNVEV (reference sequence).

For the CDR3, the DNA is TGTGCCAGCAGTTTTCTAGCGGGAGGTTCCTACGAGCAGTACTTC. Residues: CASSFLAGGSYEQYF. The V and J genes are TRBV27 and TRBJ2-7; 11 bases are a match to TRBD2. This CDR3 has 15 amino acids. CDR1 is MNHEY and CDR2 is SMNVEV in the germline V gene (reference sequence). Trimming took 3 bases from V and 1 from J; bases not matched to a gene: 2.

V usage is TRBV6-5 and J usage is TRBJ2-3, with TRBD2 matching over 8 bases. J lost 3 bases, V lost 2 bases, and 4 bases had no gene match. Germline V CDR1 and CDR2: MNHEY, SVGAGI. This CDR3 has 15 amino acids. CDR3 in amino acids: CASSYQPGGTDTQYF. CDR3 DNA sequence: TGTGCCAGCAGTTACCAACCGGGGGGGACAGATACGCAGTATTTT.

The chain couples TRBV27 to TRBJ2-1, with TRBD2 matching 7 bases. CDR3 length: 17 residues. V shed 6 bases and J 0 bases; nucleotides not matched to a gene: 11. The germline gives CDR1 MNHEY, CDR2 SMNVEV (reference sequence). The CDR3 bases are TGTGCCAGCAGCCAACACAAGCGGGATAGCTCCTACAATGAGCAGTTCTTC. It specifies CASSQHKRDSSYNEQFF.

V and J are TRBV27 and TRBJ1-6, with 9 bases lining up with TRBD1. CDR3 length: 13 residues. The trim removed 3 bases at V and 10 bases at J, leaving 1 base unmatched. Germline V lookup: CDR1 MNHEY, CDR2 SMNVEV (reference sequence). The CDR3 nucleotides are TGTGCCAGCAGTTTGGACAGGGGATCACCCCTCCACTTT. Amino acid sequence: CASSLDRGSPLHF.

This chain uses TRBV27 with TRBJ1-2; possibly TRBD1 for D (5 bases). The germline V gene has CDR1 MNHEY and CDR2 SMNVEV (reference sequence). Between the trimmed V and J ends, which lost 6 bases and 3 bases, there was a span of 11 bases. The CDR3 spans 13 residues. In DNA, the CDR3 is TGTGCCAGCAGCTCCGGGGGTTACTATGGCTACACCTTC. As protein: CASSSGGYYGYTF.

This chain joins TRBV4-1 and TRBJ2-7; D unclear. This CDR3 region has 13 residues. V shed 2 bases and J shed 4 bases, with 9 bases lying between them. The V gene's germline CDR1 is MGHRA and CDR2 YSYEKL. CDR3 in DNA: TGCGCCAGCAGCCAAAGGAGTGGGTACGAGCAGTACTTC. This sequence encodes CASSQRSGYEQYF.

CDR3 protein: CASSFELRYTEAFF. The CDR3 DNA reads TGTGCCAGCAGTTTCGAGCTGCGTTACACTGAAGCTTTCTTT. This chain connects TRBV28 to TRBJ1-1; D remains ambiguous. CDR1 MDHEN and CDR2 SYDVKM come from the germline V gene. Deletions cut 3 bases from V and 3 bases from J, with 11 bases between. The CDR3 has 14 residues.

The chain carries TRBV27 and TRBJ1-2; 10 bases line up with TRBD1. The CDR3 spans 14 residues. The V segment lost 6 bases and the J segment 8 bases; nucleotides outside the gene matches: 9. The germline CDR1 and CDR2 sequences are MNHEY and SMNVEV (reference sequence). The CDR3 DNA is TGTGCCAGCAGCCCCGGACAGGGGGTTGGGGGCTACACCTTC. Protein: CASSPGQGVGGYTF.

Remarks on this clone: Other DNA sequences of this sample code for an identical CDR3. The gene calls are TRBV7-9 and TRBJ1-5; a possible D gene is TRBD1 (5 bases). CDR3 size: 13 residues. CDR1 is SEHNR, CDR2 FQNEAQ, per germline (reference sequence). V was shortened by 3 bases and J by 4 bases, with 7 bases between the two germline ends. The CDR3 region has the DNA TGTGCCAGCAGCTTCGGGGGGAATCAGCCCCAGCATTTT. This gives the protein CASSFGGNQPQHF.

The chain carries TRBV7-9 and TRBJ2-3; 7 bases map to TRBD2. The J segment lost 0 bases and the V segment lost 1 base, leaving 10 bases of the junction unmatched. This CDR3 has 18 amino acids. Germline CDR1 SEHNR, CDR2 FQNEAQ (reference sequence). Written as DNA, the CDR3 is TGTGCCAGCAGCTTAGGTTGGGCTAGCGGTATTAGCACAGATACGCAGTATTTT. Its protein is CASSLGWASGISTDTQYF.

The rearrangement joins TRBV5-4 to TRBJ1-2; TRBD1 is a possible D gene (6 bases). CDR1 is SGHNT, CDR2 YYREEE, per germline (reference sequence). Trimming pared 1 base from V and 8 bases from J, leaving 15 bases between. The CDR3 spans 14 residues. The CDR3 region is CASSLWQGSAGYTF. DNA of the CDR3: TGTGCCAGCAGCTTGTGGCAGGGGTCTGCCGGCTACACCTTC. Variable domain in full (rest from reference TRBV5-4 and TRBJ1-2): ETGVTQSPTHLIKTRGQQVTLRCSSQSGHNTVSWYQQALGQGPQFIFQYYREEENGRGNFPPRFSGLQFPNYSSELNVNALELDDSALYLCASSLWQGSAGYTFGSGTRLTVV.

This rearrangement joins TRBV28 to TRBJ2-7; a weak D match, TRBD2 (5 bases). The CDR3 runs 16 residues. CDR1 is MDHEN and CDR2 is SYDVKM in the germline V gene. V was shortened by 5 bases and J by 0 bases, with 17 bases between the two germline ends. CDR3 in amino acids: CASSIVRVWSSYEQYF. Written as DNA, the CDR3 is TGTGCCAGCAGTATAGTGCGGGTCTGGAGCTCCTACGAGCAGTACTTC. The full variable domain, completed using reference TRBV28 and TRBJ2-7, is DVKVTQSSRYLVKRTGEKVFLECVQDMDHENMFWYRQDPGLGLRLIYFSYDVKMKEKGDIPEGYSVSREKKERFSLILESASTNQTSMYLCASSIVRVWSSYEQYFGPGTRLTVT.

The CDR3 loop reads CASRPARNLGPQHF. The CDR3 DNA is TGTGCCAGCAGGCCCGCCCGTAACTTAGGGCCCCAGCATTTT. The chain has TRBV6-4 and TRBJ1-5; D is undetermined. Between the trimmed V and J ends, which lost 6 bases and 9 bases, there was a span of 18 bases. Per the germline V gene, CDR1 is MRHNA and CDR2 is SNTAGT. This CDR3 is built from 14 residues.

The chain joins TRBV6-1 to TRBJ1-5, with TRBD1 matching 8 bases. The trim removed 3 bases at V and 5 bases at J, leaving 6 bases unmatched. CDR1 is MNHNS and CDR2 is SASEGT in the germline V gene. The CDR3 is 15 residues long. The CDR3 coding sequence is TGTGCCAGCAGTGAGTTTGGGACAGGCGATCAGCCCCAGCATTTT. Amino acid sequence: CASSEFGTGDQPQHF.

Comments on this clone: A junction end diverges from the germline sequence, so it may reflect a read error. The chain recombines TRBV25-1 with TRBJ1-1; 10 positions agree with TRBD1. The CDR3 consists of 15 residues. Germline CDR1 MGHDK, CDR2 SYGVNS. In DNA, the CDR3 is TGTGCCAGCAGTGCCCCCGGGACAGGGGACTCGGAAGGGCTTTTT. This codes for CASSAPGTGDSEGLF. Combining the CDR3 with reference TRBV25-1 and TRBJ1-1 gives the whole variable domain EADIYQTPRYLVIGTGKKITLECSQTMGHDKMYWYQQDPGMELHLIHYSYGVNSTEKGDLSSESTVSRIRTEHFPLTLESARPSHTSQYLCASSAPGTGDSEGLFGQGTRLTVV.

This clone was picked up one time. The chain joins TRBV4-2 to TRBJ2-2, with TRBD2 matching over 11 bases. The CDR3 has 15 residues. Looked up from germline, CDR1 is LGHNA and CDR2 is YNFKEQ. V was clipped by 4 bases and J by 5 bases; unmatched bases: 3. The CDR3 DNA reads TGTGCCAGCAGCCTAGCGGGAGGGTTGACCGGGGAGCTGTTTTTT. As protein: CASSLAGGLTGELFF.

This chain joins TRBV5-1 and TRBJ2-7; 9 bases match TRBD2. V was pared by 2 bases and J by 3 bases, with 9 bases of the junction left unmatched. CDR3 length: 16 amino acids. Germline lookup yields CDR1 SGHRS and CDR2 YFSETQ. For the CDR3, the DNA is TGCGCCAGCAGCTTCCTAGGCGCGGGAGGGGTCTACGAGCAGTACTTC. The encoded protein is CASSFLGAGGVYEQYF.